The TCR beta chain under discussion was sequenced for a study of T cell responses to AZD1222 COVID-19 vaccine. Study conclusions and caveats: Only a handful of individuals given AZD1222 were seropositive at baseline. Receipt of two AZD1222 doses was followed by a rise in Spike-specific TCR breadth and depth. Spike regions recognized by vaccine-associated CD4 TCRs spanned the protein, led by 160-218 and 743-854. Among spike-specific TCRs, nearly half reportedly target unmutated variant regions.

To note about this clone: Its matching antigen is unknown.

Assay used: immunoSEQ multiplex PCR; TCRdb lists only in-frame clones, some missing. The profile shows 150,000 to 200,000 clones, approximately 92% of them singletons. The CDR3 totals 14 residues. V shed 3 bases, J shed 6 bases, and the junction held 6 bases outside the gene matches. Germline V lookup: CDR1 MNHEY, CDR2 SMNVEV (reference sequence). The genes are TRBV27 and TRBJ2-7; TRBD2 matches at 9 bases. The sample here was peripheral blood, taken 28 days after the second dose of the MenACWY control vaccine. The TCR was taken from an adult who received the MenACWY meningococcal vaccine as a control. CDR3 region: CASSFSRLAAEQYF. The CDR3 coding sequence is TGTGCCAGCAGTTTTAGTAGACTAGCGGCCGAGCAGTACTTC.